This section outlines one TCR beta chain sequence together with its context. These data come from a study of T cells expressing NK-cell markers. What made the TCR beta cDNA was 5'RACE template switching with UMIs. TCRdb re-called the 5' RACE reads and gives one entry per CDR3 protein, without DNA. Its clone listing holds roughly 150,000 distinct CDR3 sequences. This CDR3 has 15 residues. Sequenced material: blood T cells: a sorted CD56 or NKG2C T cell subset, CD4+ or CD8+ T cells, or bulk PBMC T cells (not recorded which). This TCR derives from a woman between 18 and 69 years old in good health. V usage is TRBV1 and J usage is TRBJ1-5; lacking DNA, the TRBD1 call made by TCRdb goes unchecked. TRBV1 is marked as a pseudogene. This CDR3 reads CTSSLGRQGWQPQHF.